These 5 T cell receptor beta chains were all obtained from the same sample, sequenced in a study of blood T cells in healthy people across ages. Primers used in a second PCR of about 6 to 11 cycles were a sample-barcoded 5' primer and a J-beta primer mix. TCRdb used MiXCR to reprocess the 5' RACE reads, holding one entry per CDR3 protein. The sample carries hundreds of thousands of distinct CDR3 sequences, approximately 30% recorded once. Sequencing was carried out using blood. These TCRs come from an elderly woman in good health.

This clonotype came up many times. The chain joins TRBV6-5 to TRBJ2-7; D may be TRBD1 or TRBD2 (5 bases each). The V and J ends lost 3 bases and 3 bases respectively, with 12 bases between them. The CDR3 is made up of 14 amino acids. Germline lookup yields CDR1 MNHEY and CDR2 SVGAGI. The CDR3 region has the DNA TGTGCCAGCAGTTATTGGGACGGCAACTACGAGCAGTACTTC. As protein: CASSYWDGNYEQYF.

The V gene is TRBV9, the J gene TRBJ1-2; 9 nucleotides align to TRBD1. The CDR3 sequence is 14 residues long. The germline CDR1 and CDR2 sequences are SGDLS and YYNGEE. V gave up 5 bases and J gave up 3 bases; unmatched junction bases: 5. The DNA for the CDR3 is TGTGCCAGCAGAGGGACAGGGTGGTACTATGGCTACACCTTC. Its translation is CASRGTGWYYGYTF.

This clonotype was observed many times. The CDR3 bases are TGCAGTGCTACTACCGAAATGGGGTACAATGAAAAACTGTTTTTT. Amino acids: CSATTEMGYNEKLFF. J is TRBJ1-4 and V is TRBV20-1; D is undetermined. From germline, CDR1 is DFQATT and CDR2 SNEGSKA (reference sequence). This CDR3 contains 15 residues. The V end was cut by 4 bases, the J end by 5 bases, with 17 bases between.

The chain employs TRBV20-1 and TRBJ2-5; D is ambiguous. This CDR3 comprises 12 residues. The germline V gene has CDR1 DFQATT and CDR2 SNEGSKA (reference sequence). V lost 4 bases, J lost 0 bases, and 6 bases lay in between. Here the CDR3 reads CSANEYQETQYF. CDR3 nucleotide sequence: TGCAGTGCTAACGAGTACCAAGAGACCCAGTACTTC.

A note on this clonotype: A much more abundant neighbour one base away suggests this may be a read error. Here the CDR3 reads CATSDSGIIRGNEQYF. The CDR3 coding sequence is TGTGCCACCAGTGATTCCGGGATAATCCGAGGGAATGAGCAGTACTTC. The genes are TRBV24-1 and TRBJ2-5; tentatively, D is TRBD2 (5 bases). CDR1 is KGHDR, CDR2 SFDVKD, per germline. Trimming removed 2 bases at V and 11 bases at J, with 23 bases between. The CDR3 totals 16 residues.